The T cell receptor (beta chain) described here comes from a study of T cell responses to AZD1222 COVID-19 vaccine. Study-level results: Just a handful of AZD1222 recipients were seropositive at baseline. Females made up more of the donors, who were largely white British, and clonal diversity may have come out too low. Across the whole spike, CD4 TCRs peaked at regions 160-218 and 743-854.

TCRdb's table, derived via immunoSEQ multiplex PCR, lists solely in-frame clones and lacks some. The repertoire includes approximately 110,000 clones, about 91% of them detected once, and under 6.5% sits in the top ten. A remark on this clone: Its antigen is unknown.

The starting material was peripheral blood, obtained on day 0 of AZD1222 vaccination. The sequence came from an adult in good health.

CDR3 bases: TGTGCCAGCAGCACTGGGGCCACCCCGAATCCGACCTACTTC. Amino acid sequence: CASSTGATPNPTYF. The rearrangement links TRBV5-4 to TRBJ2-4; D possibly corresponds to TRBD1 (5 bases). Germline loops: CDR1 SGHNT, CDR2 YYREEE (reference sequence). This CDR3 has 14 residues. V was cut by 4 bases and J by 16 bases, with 24 bases left in between.